This T cell receptor (beta chain) came from a study of post-analysis software for immune sequencing data. Study-wide points: Controls showed lower frequencies than patients for 5 or 6 TRBV segments, and TRBV5-6, TRBV5-1 and TRBV20-1 were among these.

From germline, CDR1 is LGHDT and CDR2 YNNKEL (reference sequence). V was trimmed by 1 base and J by 6 bases, leaving 9 bases between them. This CDR3 is 13 amino acids long. TCR beta cDNA libraries included unique molecular identifiers. In TCRdb, the PCR reads were re-called with MiXCR into one record per CDR3 protein. This repertoire shows hundreds of thousands of distinct CDR3 sequences, around 40% found once; its top ten account for about 12%. A remark on this clonotype: Antigen specificity is unknown.

This sequence joins TRBV3-1 and TRBJ1-2, with D hard to call. The sequenced sample was blood. The origin of this receptor is a girl aged 10-17 years with multiple sclerosis. The CDR3 protein is CASSQGQLDGYTF. The CDR3 bases are TGTGCCAGCAGCCAAGGGCAGCTTGATGGCTACACCTTC. The entire variable domain, with the rest obtained from reference TRBV3-1 and TRBJ1-2, is as follows: DTAVSQTPKYLVTQMGNDKSIKCEQNLGHDTMYWYKQDSKKFLKIMFSYNNKELIINETVPNRFSPKSPDKAHLNLHINSLELGDSAVYFCASSQGQLDGYTFGSGTRLTVV.